A selection of T cell receptor beta chains follows, all from one sample in a study of blood T cell repertoires in COVID-19. Generated by immunoSEQ multiplex PCR, the TCRdb table keeps only in-frame clones and is missing some. The sample consists of approximately 160,000 clones, about 92% of them appearing once. The sequenced sample consisted of peripheral blood. The receptors were gathered from a man between 60 and 75 years old with active or convalescent COVID-19. Each CDR3 is given without its conserved first and last residue.

TRBV19,TRBJ2-5,ASSPATDEETQY
TRBV13,TRBJ2-3,ASSLKGQSTDTQY
TRBV5-1,TRBJ1-1,ASSLDRGGTEAF
TRBV2,TRBJ1-2,ASSEQGGADGYT
TRBV18,TRBJ1-6,ASSPAQNSPLH
TRBV9,TRBJ2-5,ASSAEGGAGETQY
TRBV5-6,TRBJ1-2,ASSWDSRGYT
TRBV10-2,TRBJ1-6,ASMSSYNSPLH
TRBV7-6,TRBJ2-1,ASSLEASGGDNEQF
TRBV3-1/TRBV3-2,TRBJ2-1,ASSQTSGAYNEQF
TRBV2,TRBJ1-6,ASTAGQGYNSPLH
TRBV28,TRBJ2-5,ASSIGGKETQY
TRBV5-1,TRBJ2-1,ASRLWSGTSGSNEQF
TRBV19,TRBJ1-1,ASSIEGQGRTEAF
TRBV10-3,TRBJ1-4,AISESLTGGRANEKLF
TRBV3-1/TRBV3-2,TRBJ2-3,ASSQGGGIGTDTQY
TRBV28,TRBJ1-2,ASSPGGSYGYT
TRBV27,TRBJ2-7,ASSHIGGTQGIRTYEQY
TRBV13,TRBJ2-3,ASSLRQGAGTDTQY
TRBV9,TRBJ1-6,ASSAWGQGSPLH
TRBV5-4,TRBJ2-1,ASSSGTSGRVGNEQF
TRBV6-5,TRBJ1-1,ASRIQMNTEAF
TRBV7-9,TRBJ2-3,ASSTRGGLTDTQY
TRBV7-6,TRBJ1-3,ASSEVGGSGNTIY
TRBV27,TRBJ1-1,ASRRLTENTEAF
TRBV7-2,TRBJ1-1,ASSPQQGGGTEAF
TRBV18,TRBJ2-7,ATSRAFGEQY
TRBV29-1,TRBJ1-1,SVKDGSRGVAF